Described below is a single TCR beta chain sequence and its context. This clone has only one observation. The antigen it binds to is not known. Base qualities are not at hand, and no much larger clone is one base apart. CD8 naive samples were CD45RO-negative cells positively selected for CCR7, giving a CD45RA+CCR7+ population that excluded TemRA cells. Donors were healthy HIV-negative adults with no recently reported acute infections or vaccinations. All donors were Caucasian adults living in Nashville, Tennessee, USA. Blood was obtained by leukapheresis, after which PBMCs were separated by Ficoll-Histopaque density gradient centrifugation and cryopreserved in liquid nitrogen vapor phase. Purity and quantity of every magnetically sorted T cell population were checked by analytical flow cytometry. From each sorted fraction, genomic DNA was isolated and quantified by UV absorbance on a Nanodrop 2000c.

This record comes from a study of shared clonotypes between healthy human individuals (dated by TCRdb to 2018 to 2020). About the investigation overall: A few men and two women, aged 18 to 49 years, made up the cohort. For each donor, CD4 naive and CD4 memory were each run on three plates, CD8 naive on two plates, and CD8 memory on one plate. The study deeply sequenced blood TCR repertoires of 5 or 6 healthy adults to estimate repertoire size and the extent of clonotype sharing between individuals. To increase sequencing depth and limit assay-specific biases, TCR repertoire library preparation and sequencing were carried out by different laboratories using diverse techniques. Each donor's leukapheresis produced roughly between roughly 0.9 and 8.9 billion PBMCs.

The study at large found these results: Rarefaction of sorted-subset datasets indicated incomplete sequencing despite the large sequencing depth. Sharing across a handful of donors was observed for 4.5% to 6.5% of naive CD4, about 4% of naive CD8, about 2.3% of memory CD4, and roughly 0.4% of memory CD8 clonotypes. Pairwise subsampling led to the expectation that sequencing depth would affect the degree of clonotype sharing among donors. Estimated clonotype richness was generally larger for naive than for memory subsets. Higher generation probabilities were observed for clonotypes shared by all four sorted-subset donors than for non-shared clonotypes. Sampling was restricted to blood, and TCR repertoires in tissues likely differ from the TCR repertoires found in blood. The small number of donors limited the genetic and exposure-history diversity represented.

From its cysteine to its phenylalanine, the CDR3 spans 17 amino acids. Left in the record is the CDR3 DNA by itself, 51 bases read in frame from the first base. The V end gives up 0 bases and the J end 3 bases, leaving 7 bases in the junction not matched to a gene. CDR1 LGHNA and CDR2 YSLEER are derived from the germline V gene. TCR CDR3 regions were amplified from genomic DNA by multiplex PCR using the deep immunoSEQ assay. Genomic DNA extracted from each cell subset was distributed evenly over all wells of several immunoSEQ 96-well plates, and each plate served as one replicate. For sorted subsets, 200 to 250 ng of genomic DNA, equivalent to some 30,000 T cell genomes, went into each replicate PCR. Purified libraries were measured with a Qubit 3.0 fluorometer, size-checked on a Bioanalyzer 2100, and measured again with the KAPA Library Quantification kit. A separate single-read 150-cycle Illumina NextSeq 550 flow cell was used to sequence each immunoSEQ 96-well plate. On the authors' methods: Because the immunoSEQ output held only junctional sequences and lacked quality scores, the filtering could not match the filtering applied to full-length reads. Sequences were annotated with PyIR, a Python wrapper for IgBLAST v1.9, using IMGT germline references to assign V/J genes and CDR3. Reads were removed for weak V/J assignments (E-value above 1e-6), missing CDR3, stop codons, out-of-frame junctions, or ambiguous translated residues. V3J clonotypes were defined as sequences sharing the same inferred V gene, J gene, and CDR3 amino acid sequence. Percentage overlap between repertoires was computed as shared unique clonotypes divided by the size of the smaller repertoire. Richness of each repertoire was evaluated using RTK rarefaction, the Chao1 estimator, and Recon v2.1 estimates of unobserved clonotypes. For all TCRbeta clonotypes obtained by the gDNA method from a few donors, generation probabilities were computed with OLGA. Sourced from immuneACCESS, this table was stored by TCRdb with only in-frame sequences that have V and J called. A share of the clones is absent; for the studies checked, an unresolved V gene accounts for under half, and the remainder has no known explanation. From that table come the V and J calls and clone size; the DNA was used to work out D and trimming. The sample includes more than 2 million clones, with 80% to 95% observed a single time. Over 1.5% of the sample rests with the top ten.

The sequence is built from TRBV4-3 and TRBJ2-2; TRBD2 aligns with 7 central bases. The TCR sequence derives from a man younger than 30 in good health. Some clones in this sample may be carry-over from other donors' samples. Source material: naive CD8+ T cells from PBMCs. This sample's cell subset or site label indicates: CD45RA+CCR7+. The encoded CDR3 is CASSQDRASGHTGELFF. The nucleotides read TGCGCCAGCAGCCAAGATCGGGCTAGCGGCCACACCGGGGAGCTGTTTTTT.